This T cell receptor (beta chain) was identified in a study of blood T cell repertoires in COVID-19 (dated by TCRdb to 2019 to 2021). Notes on the research overall: Collaborator samples came from the United States, Italy and Spain and covered acute and convalescent phases of COVID-19. The material from the prospective study consisted of cDNA or gDNA derived from T cells, B-cell-depleted T cells, or PBMCs. Subjects who had been exposed to COVID-19, were actively infected with it, or had recovered from it provided the deeply sampled blood TCRbeta repertoires that made up the dataset. The repertoires were released in a freely available public database meant as a resource for research on the immune response to SARS-CoV-2. Samples came from the ongoing ImmuneRACE study (first 160 participants) plus 1,254 subjects from 6 global collaborators. Nearly every sample came with metadata listing a de-identified subject ID, COVID-19 status, age in years and sex. Where available, HLA class I and class II types were taken from metadata supplied by the sample provider and were not determined by assay-based typing. Overall study results and their limits: The amount of clinical and demographic metadata varied by source and participant and was provided uncurated.

TCRbeta CDR3 regions were amplified from genomic DNA by means of the immunoSEQ Assay, a bias-controlled multiplex PCR. The study's own analysis went as follows. The number of nucleated cells in each sample was estimated by amplification of reference gene primers within the assay. To quantify the absolute abundance of each unique TCRbeta CDR3 rearrangement, sequence reads were collapsed and filtered. For each sample, productive Simpson clonality was calculated as the square root of Simpson's diversity index over productive rearrangements. As stored in TCRdb, this immuneACCESS dataset retains in-frame rearrangements with V and J assigned. A fraction of the clones does not appear; measured against another copy, unresolved V genes explain less than half of the discrepancy, and the remainder lacks a known reason. For V, J and clone size, that table is used; D and trimming come from the DNA. The sample table records 150,000 to 200,000 clones; approximately 84% of these occur just once. In total, the top ten clones hold approximately 7.6% of the sample.

The CDR3 runs 16 residues from the cysteine to the phenylalanine. The only DNA kept is the CDR3, 48 bases in frame from the first base. From V the trimming removes 7 bases and from J it removes 2 bases, while the gene matches leave 11 bases of the junction unaccounted for. Via the germline V gene, CDR1 is MDHEN and CDR2 SYDVKM. Details on this clone: The specificity of this receptor is unknown. No base quality information exists; no much larger clone differs at one position.

In the prospective study, participants were about 18 to 95 years old, resided in approximately 25 geographic areas of the United States, and were enrolled through a virtual design. To assign participants to cohorts, the prospective study relied on clinical history that participants themselves reported in a screening survey and a study questionnaire. Recovered participants in ImmuneRACE Cohort 3 were defined as having two consecutive negative NP/OP PCR tests, clearance from a healthcare professional, or resolution of symptoms. Each participant in the prospective study had whole blood, serum and a nasopharyngeal or oropharyngeal swab collected by mobile phlebotomists. Additional blood draws and questionnaires over an approximately two-month period could optionally be provided by prospective study participants. Prospective study blood samples were shipped either frozen or at room temperature before DNA extraction.

The sequence was collected from a man aged 40-55 years who had recovered from COVID-19. The receptor chain draws on TRBV28 and TRBJ2-7; a stretch of 10 junction bases matches TRBD1. The sample comprised PBMCs or T cells enriched from blood (not recorded which). The CDR3 has the sequence CASTKAWGTGAYEQYF. The sequenced DNA is TGTGCCAGCACCAAAGCCTGGGGGACAGGGGCCTACGAGCAGTACTTC.